This record looks at one TCR beta chain sequence and its context. Antigen unknown. These data belong to a study of early T cells in non-severe SARS-CoV-2 infection. The study's findings and limits: Anti-spike CD8 responses were favored in VDJdb matching, and private and CD4 specificities were missed.

The TCR library protocol attached unique molecular identifiers to the individual cDNA molecules. Each CDR3 protein is one row after TCRdb ran MiXCR on the 5' RACE reads. The table lists about 77,000 distinct CDR3 sequences, roughly an eighth of them singletons. The source is an adult who was a healthcare worker with PCR-confirmed SARS-CoV-2 infection or an uninfected control (not recorded which). The donor label of this sample is uncertain. The starting material was whole blood, obtained at baseline.

The CDR3 nucleotides are TGTGCCAGCAGGGACTTACGCGAGCAGTTCTTC. Protein sequence: CASRDLREQFF. The chain combines TRBV6-5 with TRBJ2-1, with D perhaps matching TRBD2 (5 bases). V was pared by 6 bases and J by 10 bases, with 10 bases between. CDR1 is MNHEY and CDR2 is SVGAGI in the germline V gene. CDR3 length: 11 amino acids.